These T cell receptor beta chains were read from a single sample in a study of blood T cell repertoires in COVID-19. Profiled with immunoSEQ multiplex PCR; TCRdb holds only in-frame clones, not every one. This sample has approximately 190,000 clones; about 81% occur once, and the top ten carry approximately 15%. The sequencing sample was made of peripheral blood. Receptors were obtained from a man between 25 and 39 years old with active or convalescent COVID-19. Both conserved end residues are part of each CDR3. The order of the fields is V gene, J gene, CDR3 protein.

V: TRBV27
J: TRBJ1-1
CDR3: CASSFGRGGTEAFF

V: TRBV14
J: TRBJ2-1
CDR3: CASSQDQGSYNEQFF

V: TRBV5-1
J: TRBJ2-7
CDR3: CASSFSSPITGSAYEQYF

V: TRBV19
J: TRBJ1-4
CDR3: CASSIVRTNEKLFF

V: TRBV24-1
J: TRBJ2-5
CDR3: CATSGGQGAPQETQYF

V: TRBV9
J: TRBJ1-1
CDR3: CASSPKGRVNTEAFF

V: TRBV27
J: TRBJ1-2
CDR3: CASSSGTHYGYTF

V: TRBV6-6
J: TRBJ1-6
CDR3: CASSSGQGNSPLHF

V: TRBV5-1
J: TRBJ2-1
CDR3: CASSLGQGEFYNEQFF

V: TRBV11-3
J: TRBJ1-4
CDR3: CASSSPVATNEKLFF

V: TRBV21-1
J: TRBJ1-6
CDR3: CASSGVGTGQDNSPLHF

V: TRBV28
J: TRBJ1-1
CDR3: CASSLTGTAYTEAFF

V: TRBV10-2
J: TRBJ2-1
CDR3: CASSEMGQRGNEQFF

V: TRBV6-2/TRBV6-3
J: TRBJ2-7
CDR3: CASSHTTEQYF

V: TRBV30
J: TRBJ2-1
CDR3: CAWSELAPRAYNEQFF

V: TRBV6-1
J: TRBJ2-3
CDR3: CASSERGSASTDTQYF

V: TRBV7-9
J: TRBJ1-5
CDR3: CASSLESGNQPQHF

V: TRBV27
J: TRBJ2-2
CDR3: CASSWTGANTGELFF

V: TRBV7-9
J: TRBJ2-2
CDR3: CASSLKTGVTGELFF

V: TRBV19
J: TRBJ2-7
CDR3: CASSIRQGGEQYF

V: TRBV19
J: TRBJ1-3
CDR3: CASETPGTSGNTIYF

V: TRBV7-2
J: TRBJ2-7
CDR3: CASSLFRGSLNEQYF

V: TRBV15
J: TRBJ2-3
CDR3: CATSPPGRATDTQYF

V: TRBV5-1
J: TRBJ2-7
CDR3: CASRAPGLANFYEQYF

V: TRBV28
J: TRBJ2-1
CDR3: CASSLGGGGSYNEQFF

V: TRBV19
J: TRBJ2-7
CDR3: CASSIGTGYDTAYEQYF

V: TRBV7-2
J: TRBJ1-5
CDR3: CASSFNLWDSNQPQHF

V: TRBV12-3/TRBV12-4
J: TRBJ2-2
CDR3: CASATRTGELFF

V: TRBV28
J: TRBJ1-4
CDR3: CASTAGSATNEKLFF

V: TRBV10-3
J: TRBJ2-3
CDR3: CAIEDRARGDTQYF

V: TRBV12-5
J: TRBJ2-1
CDR3: CATAGVGNEQFF

V: TRBV7-9
J: TRBJ2-2
CDR3: CASSLAGTSGTGELFF

V: TRBV7-9
J: TRBJ2-7
CDR3: CASSSVSVPTGEQYF

V: TRBV9
J: TRBJ2-1
CDR3: CASSVIFQSEQFF

V: TRBV24-1
J: TRBJ1-4
CDR3: CATSRGFGEKLFF

V: TRBV18
J: TRBJ2-5
CDR3: CASSPPQGETQYF

V: TRBV27
J: TRBJ2-1
CDR3: CASNPQGLSSYNEQFF

V: TRBV5-1
J: TRBJ2-3
CDR3: CASNQGERDTQYF

V: TRBV5-8
J: TRBJ1-6
CDR3: CASREVGGGTLHF